Listed here are 28 T cell receptor beta chains from one sample, sequenced in a study of T cell repertoires in cytomegalovirus infection. TCRdb independently ran MiXCR on the reads; one entry per CDR3 protein. The table records more than 150,000 distinct CDR3 sequences, 28% of them present only once. The sequenced sample was PBMCs. These receptors came from a human donor in good health (CMV status not recorded). Some clones in this sample may be carry-over from other donors' samples.

In its sample, this clonotype was seen a few times. The rearrangement uses TRBV7-9 and TRBJ2-5; TRBD2 agrees at 12 bases. The V gene's germline CDR1 is SEHNR and CDR2 FQNEAQ (reference sequence). V lost 5 bases and J lost 0; bases outside the gene matches: 4. The CDR3 is 16 residues long. DNA for the CDR3: TGTGCCAGCAGCCCCACTAGCGGGGGGCACCAAGAGACCCAGTACTTC. Translation gives CASSPTSGGHQETQYF.

This sequence joins TRBV12-3 or TRBV12-4 and TRBJ1-5; D is ambiguous. V was pared by 4 bases and J by 9 bases, with 10 bases between. There are 12 residues in the CDR3. This CDR3 is CASSYQLLPQHF. The DNA for the CDR3 is TGTGCCAGCAGTTACCAGCTACTGCCCCAGCATTTT.

The chain carries TRBV20-1 and TRBJ2-5, with 9 bases aligning to TRBD2. V trimming: 6 bases; J trimming: 9 bases; junction bases outside the gene matches: 17. CDR3 length equals 15 residues. In germline, CDR1 is DFQATT, CDR2 SNEGSKA (reference sequence). The CDR3 sequence: CSASPGGGGGGPQYF. Here the CDR3 DNA reads TGCAGTGCCTCCCCCGGAGGCGGGGGGGGAGGACCCCAGTACTTC.

This sequence joins TRBV19 and TRBJ1-5; tentatively, D is TRBD1 (6 bases). The V end was cut by 5 bases, the J end by 2 bases, with 13 bases between. This CDR3 is 15 amino acids long. Germline V CDR1 and CDR2: LNHDA, SQIVND (reference sequence). The CDR3 loop is CASSPQGRGNQPQHF. CDR3 bases: TGTGCCAGTAGTCCCCAGGGGCGCGGCAATCAGCCCCAGCATTTT.

This chain connects TRBV7-3 to TRBJ1-1, with D maybe TRBD1 (5 bases). CDR3 length: 15 amino acids. V gave up 1 base and J gave up 5 bases, with 14 bases separating them. Germline lookup yields CDR1 SGHTA and CDR2 FQGTGA. The DNA for the CDR3 is TGTGCCAGCAGCTTAATGGGGGGACGAGAAACTGAAGCTTTCTTT. Translating gives CASSLMGGRETEAFF.

The chain uses TRBV29-1 and TRBJ2-6; D is ambiguous. This CDR3 comprises 12 residues. In germline, CDR1 is SQVTM, CDR2 ANQGSEA. V gave up 5 bases and J gave up 0 bases, with 2 bases separating them. The chain's CDR3 is CSVFSGANVLTF. The CDR3 DNA is TGCAGCGTTTTCTCTGGGGCCAACGTCCTGACTTTC.

This CDR3 is CAISNPGTGVSTRVTDTQYF. The CDR3, as DNA: TGTGCCATCAGTAACCCCGGGACAGGGGTGTCAACAAGGGTCACAGATACGCAGTATTTT. The genes are TRBV10-3 and TRBJ2-3, with 10 positions matching TRBD1. V lost 5 bases, J lost 2 bases, and 19 bases stayed unmatched. The CDR3 spans 20 residues. Germline-derived CDR1 and CDR2 are ENHRY and SYGVKD.

V is TRBV27 and J is TRBJ1-2; 7 nucleotides agree with TRBD1. The germline V gene has CDR1 MNHEY and CDR2 SMNVEV (reference sequence). This CDR3 has 14 residues. Losses at the gene ends were 6 bases for V and 7 bases for J; bases not matched to a gene: 11. Written as DNA, the CDR3 is TGTGCCAGCAGCCCAAGCCCGGGACAGTCTGGCTACACCTTC. Its translation is CASSPSPGQSGYTF.

There are many counts of this clonotype. The chain combines TRBV7-2 with TRBJ2-7, with TRBD1 identical over 9 bases. The V and J ends lost 4 bases and 4 bases, in that order; junction bases with no gene match: 11. The V gene's germline CDR1 is SGHTA and CDR2 FQGNSA. The CDR3 length is 16 residues. The chain's CDR3 is CASSWQGQGTGYEQYF. For the CDR3, the DNA is TGTGCCAGCAGCTGGCAAGGACAGGGGACGGGGTACGAGCAGTACTTC.

On this clonotype itself: A read error is possible here, since a much larger clone lies one base away. This chain connects TRBV12-3 or TRBV12-4 to TRBJ2-7, with D perhaps TRBD1 (5 bases). This CDR3 comprises 14 residues. CDR3 nucleotide sequence: TGTGGCAGCAGTTTCCGACAGCCTCCCTACGAGCAGTACTTC. Translated, it gives CGSSFRQPPYEQYF.

The rearrangement uses TRBV5-4 and TRBJ1-3; tentative D call: TRBD1 (5 bases). Trimming pared 9 bases from V and 1 base from J, leaving 14 bases between. This CDR3 spans 14 amino acids. Germline loops: CDR1 SGHNT, CDR2 YYREEE (reference sequence). CDR3 DNA: TGTGCCATGGAAACGGGGGTTTCTGGAAACACCATATATTTT. Its protein product is CAMETGVSGNTIYF.

A note on this clonotype: The junction and the germline gene differ at one end; a read error may be behind it. V gene TRBV7-9 combines with J gene TRBJ1-6; D is perhaps TRBD1 (5 bases). Germline values: CDR1 SEHNR, CDR2 FQNEAQ (reference sequence). The length of the CDR3 is 17 residues. CDR3 residues: CASSFVGLQGSYSPLHF. The CDR3 DNA is TGTGCTAGCAGCTTTGTGGGGCTTCAAGGCAGCTATTCACCCCTCCACTTT.

This clonotype was seen a few times. V usage is TRBV5-1 and J usage is TRBJ2-7; 8 nucleotides line up with TRBD2. The germline V gene encodes CDR1 SGHRS and CDR2 YFSETQ. The CDR3 sequence is 15 residues long. Trimming removed 0 bases from V and 6 bases from J; junction bases left unmatched: 8. The CDR3 nucleotides are TGCGCCAGCAGCTTGGACGGGACTAGATCGAGCGAGCAGTACTTC. Residues: CASSLDGTRSSEQYF.

This rearrangement joins TRBV12-3 or TRBV12-4 to TRBJ2-1; D not resolved. V dropped 0 bases and J dropped 0 bases, with 12 bases sitting between them. There are 17 residues in the CDR3. The CDR3 DNA sequence: TGTGCCAGCAGTTTAGCGCATAAGCTGAGCTCCTACAATGAGCAGTTCTTC. This sequence encodes CASSLAHKLSSYNEQFF.

The V gene is TRBV6-2 or TRBV6-3, the J gene TRBJ1-2; D is possibly TRBD1 (6 bases). The CDR3 spans 12 residues. The V gene's germline CDR1 is MNHEY and CDR2 SVGEGT. V shed 7 bases and J shed 3 bases, with 9 bases lying between them. CDR3 residues: CASTPGDYGYTF. CDR3 coding DNA: TGTGCCAGCACTCCAGGGGACTATGGCTACACCTTC.

V and J are TRBV7-2 and TRBJ1-1; 7 bases match TRBD1. The CDR3 spans 13 residues. Germline trimming cut 2 bases from V and 11 bases from J; bases unmatched to any gene: 8. Germline V gene lookup returns CDR1 SGHTA and CDR2 FQGNSA. The CDR3 DNA sequence: TGTGCCAGCAGCTTAACAGGAGACAGGGACGCTTTCTTT. Translated, it gives CASSLTGDRDAFF.

The chain is built from TRBV12-3 or TRBV12-4 and TRBJ2-7; D not resolved. V gave up 3 bases and J gave up 6 bases, with 9 bases separating them. This CDR3 region has 12 residues. The CDR3: CASSLDPTEQYF. Here the CDR3 DNA reads TGTGCCAGCAGTTTGGACCCTACCGAGCAGTACTTC.

The chain couples TRBV7-8 to TRBJ1-6; D possibly corresponds to TRBD1 (6 bases). There are 16 residues in the CDR3. V lost 5 bases and J 6 bases, leaving 17 bases between the germline ends. CDR1 is SGHVS, CDR2 FQNEAQ, per germline. The CDR3 nucleotides read TGTGCCAGCAGCCGCACGGGGGGGCGGGGTAATTCACCCCTCCACTTT. Protein sequence: CASSRTGGRGNSPLHF.

The chain carries TRBV5-4 and TRBJ1-2; a weak D match, TRBD1 (6 bases). The CDR3 is 14 amino acids. V gave up 5 bases and J gave up 6 bases, with 17 bases separating them. Per germline, CDR1 SGHNT and CDR2 YYREEE (reference sequence). The CDR3 region has the DNA TGTGCCAGCAGTCCGGGACACTTCATGGATGGCTACACCTTC. Translation gives CASSPGHFMDGYTF.

This clonotype was seen a few times. The chain couples TRBV7-8 to TRBJ2-1; no reliable D call. This CDR3 comprises 12 residues. Germline V gives CDR1 SGHVS, CDR2 FQNEAQ. Trimming took off 5 bases at V and 7 bases at J, with 9 bases between the two ends. The CDR3 region has the DNA TGTGCCAGCAGCCCACCGGCTAATGAGCAGTTCTTC. It is translated as CASSPPANEQFF.

This clonotype appeared a few times. V is TRBV2 and J is TRBJ1-6; 7 positions agree with TRBD1. Per germline, CDR1 SNHLY and CDR2 FYNNEI. J lost 8 bases, V lost 5 bases, and 9 bases had no gene match. CDR3 length: 15 residues. CDR3 sequence (DNA): TGTGCCAGCAGTAACAGGGGTTCGAGGGATTCACCCCTCCACTTT. As protein: CASSNRGSRDSPLHF.

The chain joins TRBV28 to TRBJ2-3; 8 bases align to TRBD1. CDR1 and CDR2 (germline): MDHEN, SYDVKM. There are 15 residues in the CDR3. J gave up 5 bases and V 3 bases, and 7 bases lay outside the gene matches. CDR3 loop: CASSFSQGAGDTQYF. For the CDR3, the DNA is TGTGCCAGCAGTTTTTCCCAGGGGGCAGGAGATACGCAGTATTTT. Combining the CDR3 with reference TRBV28 and TRBJ2-3 gives the whole variable domain DVKVTQSSRYLVKRTGEKVFLECVQDMDHENMFWYRQDPGLGLRLIYFSYDVKMKEKGDIPEGYSVSREKKERFSLILESASTNQTSMYLCASSFSQGAGDTQYFGPGTRLTVL.

This clonotype was seen a handful of times. The chain recombines TRBV20-1 with TRBJ1-6; TRBD1 agrees at 9 bases. This CDR3 region has 16 residues. Germline V CDR1 and CDR2: DFQATT, SNEGSKA (reference sequence). V lost 0 bases and J lost 7; bases outside the gene matches: 7. The CDR3 region is CSAREGGDRANSPLHF. CDR3 sequence (DNA): TGCAGTGCTAGAGAAGGAGGGGACAGGGCGAATTCACCCCTCCACTTT.

The rearrangement joins TRBV5-4 to TRBJ2-5; no reliable D call. Germline CDR1 is SGHNT and CDR2 is YYREEE (reference sequence). V was cut by 0 bases and J by 2 bases, with 8 bases left in between. There are 14 residues in the CDR3. The DNA of the CDR3 is TGTGCCAGCAGCTTGGTCCCAGGACAAGAGACCCAGTACTTC. Its translation: CASSLVPGQETQYF. The full variable domain, in which reference TRBV5-4 and TRBJ2-5 provide the parts outside the CDR3, is ETGVTQSPTHLIKTRGQQVTLRCSSQSGHNTVSWYQQALGQGPQFIFQYYREEENGRGNFPPRFSGLQFPNYSSELNVNALELDDSALYLCASSLVPGQETQYFGPGTRLLVL.

The table lists this clonotype with a few counts. V is TRBV6-5 and J is TRBJ1-2, with 9 bases aligning to TRBD1. Germline V gives CDR1 MNHEY, CDR2 SVGAGI. V lost 6 bases and J lost 8; bases outside the gene matches: 4. The CDR3 is made up of 12 amino acids. The DNA for the CDR3 is TGTGCCAGCAGAAACAGGGGGCAGGGCTACACCTTC. It translates to CASRNRGQGYTF.

This sequence joins TRBV20-1 and TRBJ2-1, with a possible D match to TRBD2 (5 bases). The V gene lost 3 bases and the J gene lost 6 bases, with 15 bases spanning the gap. The germline gives CDR1 DFQATT, CDR2 SNEGSKA (reference sequence). CDR3 length: 14 amino acids. The CDR3 DNA sequence: TGCAGTGCTAGTTTAGAACTAGTGTCCAATGAGCAGTTCTTC. This gives the protein CSASLELVSNEQFF.

This clonotype occurred a few times. This rearrangement joins TRBV19 to TRBJ2-3, with TRBD1 as a possible D gene (6 bases). The CDR3 has 15 amino acids. Germline V gives CDR1 LNHDA, CDR2 SQIVND (reference sequence). V lost 6 bases to trimming and J lost 6 bases, with 19 bases between them. CDR3 nucleotide sequence: TGTGCCAGTAGGCCTACCGCTACAGGGCATGATACGCAGTATTTT. Its translation: CASRPTATGHDTQYF.

In this sample, this clonotype turned up a few times. The chain joins TRBV6-2 or TRBV6-3 to TRBJ2-1; TRBD2 agrees at 9 bases. Unmatched junction bases numbered 5, after V lost 0 bases and J lost 8 bases. There are 15 residues in the CDR3. Germline V lookup: CDR1 MNHEY, CDR2 SVGEGT. CDR3: CASSYSTSGGDEQFF. The DNA of the CDR3 is TGTGCCAGCAGTTACTCGACTAGCGGCGGGGATGAGCAGTTCTTC.